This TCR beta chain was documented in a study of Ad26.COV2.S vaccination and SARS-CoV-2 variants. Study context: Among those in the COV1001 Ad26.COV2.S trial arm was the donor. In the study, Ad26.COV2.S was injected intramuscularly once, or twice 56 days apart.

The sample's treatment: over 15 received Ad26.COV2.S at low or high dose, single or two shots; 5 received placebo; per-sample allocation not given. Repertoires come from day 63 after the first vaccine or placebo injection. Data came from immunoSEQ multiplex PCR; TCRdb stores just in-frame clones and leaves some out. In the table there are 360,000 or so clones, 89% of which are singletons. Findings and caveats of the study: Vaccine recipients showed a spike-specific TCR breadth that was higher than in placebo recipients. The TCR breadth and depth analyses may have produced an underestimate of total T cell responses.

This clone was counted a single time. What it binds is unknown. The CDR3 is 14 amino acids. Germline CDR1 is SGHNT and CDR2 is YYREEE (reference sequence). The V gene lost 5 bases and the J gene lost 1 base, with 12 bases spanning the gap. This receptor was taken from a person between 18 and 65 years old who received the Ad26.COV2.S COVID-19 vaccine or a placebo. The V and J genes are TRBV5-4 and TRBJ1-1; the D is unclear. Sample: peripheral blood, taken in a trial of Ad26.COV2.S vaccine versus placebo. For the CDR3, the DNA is TGTGCCAGCAGACTGGACCTAGGGAACACTGAAGCTTTCTTT. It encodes CASRLDLGNTEAFF.